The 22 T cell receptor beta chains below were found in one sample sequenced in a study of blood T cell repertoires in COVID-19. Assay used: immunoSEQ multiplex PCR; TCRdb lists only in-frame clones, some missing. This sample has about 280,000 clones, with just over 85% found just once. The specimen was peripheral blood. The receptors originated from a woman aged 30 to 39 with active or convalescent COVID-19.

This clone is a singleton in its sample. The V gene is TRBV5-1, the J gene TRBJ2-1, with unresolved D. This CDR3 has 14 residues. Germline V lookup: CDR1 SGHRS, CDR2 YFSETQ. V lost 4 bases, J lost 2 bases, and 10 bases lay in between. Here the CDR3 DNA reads TGCGCCAGCAGCACCCAGGTTACCTACAATGAGCAGTTCTTC. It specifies CASSTQVTYNEQFF.

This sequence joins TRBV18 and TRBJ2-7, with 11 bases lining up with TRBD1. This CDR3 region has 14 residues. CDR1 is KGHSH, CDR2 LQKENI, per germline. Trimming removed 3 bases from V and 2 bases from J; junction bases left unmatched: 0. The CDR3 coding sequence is TGTGCCAGCTCACCGGACAGGGGGCCCTACGAGCAGTACTTC. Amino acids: CASSPDRGPYEQYF.

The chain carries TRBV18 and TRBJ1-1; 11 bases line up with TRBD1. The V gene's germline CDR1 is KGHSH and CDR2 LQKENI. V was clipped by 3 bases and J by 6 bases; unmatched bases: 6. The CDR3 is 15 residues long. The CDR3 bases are TGTGCCAGCTCACCCGCCTTGGGACAGGGGGCTGAAGCTTTCTTT. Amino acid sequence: CASSPALGQGAEAFF.

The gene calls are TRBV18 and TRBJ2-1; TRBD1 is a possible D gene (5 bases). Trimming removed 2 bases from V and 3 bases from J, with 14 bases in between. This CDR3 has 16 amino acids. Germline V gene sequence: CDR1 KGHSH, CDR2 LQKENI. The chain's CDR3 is CASSPTRGTFYNEQFF. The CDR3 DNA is TGTGCCAGCTCACCAACAAGGGGAACCTTCTACAATGAGCAGTTCTTC.

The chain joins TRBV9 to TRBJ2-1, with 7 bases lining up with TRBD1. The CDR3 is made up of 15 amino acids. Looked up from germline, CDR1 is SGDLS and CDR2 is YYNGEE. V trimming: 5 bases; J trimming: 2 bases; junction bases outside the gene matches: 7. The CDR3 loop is CASSLTGSAYNEQFF. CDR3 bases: TGTGCCAGCAGTCTGACAGGGTCGGCCTACAATGAGCAGTTCTTC.

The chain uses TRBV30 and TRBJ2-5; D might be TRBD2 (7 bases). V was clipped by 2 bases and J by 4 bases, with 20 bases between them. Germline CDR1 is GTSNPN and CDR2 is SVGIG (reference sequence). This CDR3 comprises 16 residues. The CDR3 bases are TGTGCCTGGAGTCATGGGGGGGGGCCAGGTACAGAGACCCAGTACTTC. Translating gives CAWSHGGGPGTETQYF.

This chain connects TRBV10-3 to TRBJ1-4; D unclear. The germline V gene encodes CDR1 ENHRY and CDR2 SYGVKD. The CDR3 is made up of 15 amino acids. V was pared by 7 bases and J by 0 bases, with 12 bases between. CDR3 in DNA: TGTGCCATCAAAGACTCGAATACAACTAATGAAAAACTGTTTTTT. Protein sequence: CAIKDSNTTNEKLFF.

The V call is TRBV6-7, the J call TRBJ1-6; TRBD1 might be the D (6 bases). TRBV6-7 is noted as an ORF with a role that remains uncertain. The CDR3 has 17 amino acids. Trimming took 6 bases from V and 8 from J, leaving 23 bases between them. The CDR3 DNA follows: TGTGCCAGCAGAAAAGGGCAGGGGAACCCAAGGTATTCACCCCTCCACTTT. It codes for CASRKGQGNPRYSPLHF.

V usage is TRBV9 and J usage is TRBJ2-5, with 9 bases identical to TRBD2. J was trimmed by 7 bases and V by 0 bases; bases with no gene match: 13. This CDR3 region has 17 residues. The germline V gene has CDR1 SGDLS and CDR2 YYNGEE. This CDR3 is CASSVGPSSGGVGTQYF. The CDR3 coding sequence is TGTGCCAGCAGCGTAGGACCGAGTAGCGGGGGAGTTGGGACCCAGTACTTC.

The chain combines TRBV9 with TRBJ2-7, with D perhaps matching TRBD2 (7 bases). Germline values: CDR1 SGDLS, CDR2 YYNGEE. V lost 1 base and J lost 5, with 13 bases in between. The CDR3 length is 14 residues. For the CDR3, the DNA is TGTGCCAGCAGCGTACAAGGGGGGGTCAACGAGCAGTACTTC. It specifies CASSVQGGVNEQYF.

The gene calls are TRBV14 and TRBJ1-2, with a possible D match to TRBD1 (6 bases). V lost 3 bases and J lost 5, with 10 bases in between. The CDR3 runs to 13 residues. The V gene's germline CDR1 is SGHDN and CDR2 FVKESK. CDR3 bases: TGTGCCAGCAGCCAGAGCCAGGGGTATGGCTACACCTTC. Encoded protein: CASSQSQGYGYTF.

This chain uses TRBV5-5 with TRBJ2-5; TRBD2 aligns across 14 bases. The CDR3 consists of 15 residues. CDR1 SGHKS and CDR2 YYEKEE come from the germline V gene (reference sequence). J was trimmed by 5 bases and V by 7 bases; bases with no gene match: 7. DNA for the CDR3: TGTGCCAGCCGATACCGGACTAGCGGGGGGGAGACCCAGTACTTC. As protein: CASRYRTSGGETQYF.

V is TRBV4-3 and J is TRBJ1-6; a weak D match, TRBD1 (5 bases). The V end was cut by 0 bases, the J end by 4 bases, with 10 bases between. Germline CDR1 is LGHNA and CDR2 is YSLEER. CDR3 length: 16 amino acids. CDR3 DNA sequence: TGCGCCAGCAGCCAAGACAGGGCCCCGTATAATTCACCCCTCCACTTT. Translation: CASSQDRAPYNSPLHF.

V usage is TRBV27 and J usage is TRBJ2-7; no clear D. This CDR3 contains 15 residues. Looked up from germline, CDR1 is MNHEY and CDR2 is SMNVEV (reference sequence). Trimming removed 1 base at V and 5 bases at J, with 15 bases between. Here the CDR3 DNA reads TGTGCCAGCAGTTTATTAGCCCGAATTGCGGACGAGCAGTACTTC. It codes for CASSLLARIADEQYF.

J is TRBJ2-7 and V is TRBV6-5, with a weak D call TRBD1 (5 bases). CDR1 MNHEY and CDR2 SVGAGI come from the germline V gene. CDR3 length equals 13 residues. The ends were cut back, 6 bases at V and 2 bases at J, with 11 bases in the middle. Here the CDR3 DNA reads TGTGCCAGCAGACGCACAGGAACCTACGAGCAGTACTTC. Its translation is CASRRTGTYEQYF.

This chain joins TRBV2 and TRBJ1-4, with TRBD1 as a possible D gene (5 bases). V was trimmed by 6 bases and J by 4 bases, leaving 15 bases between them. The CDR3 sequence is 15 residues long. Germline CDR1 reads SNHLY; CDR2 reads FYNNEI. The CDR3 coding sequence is TGTGCCAGCAGCCCTCAGGCAGGGCGTAATGAAAAACTGTTTTTT. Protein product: CASSPQAGRNEKLFF.

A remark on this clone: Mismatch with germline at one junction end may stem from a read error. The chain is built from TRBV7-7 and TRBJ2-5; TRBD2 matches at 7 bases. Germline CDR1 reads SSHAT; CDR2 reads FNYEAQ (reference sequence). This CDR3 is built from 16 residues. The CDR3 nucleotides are TGTGCTAGCAGCTTAGCAGAATGGGGAGGGATGGAGACCCAGTACTTC. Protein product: CASSLAEWGGMETQYF.

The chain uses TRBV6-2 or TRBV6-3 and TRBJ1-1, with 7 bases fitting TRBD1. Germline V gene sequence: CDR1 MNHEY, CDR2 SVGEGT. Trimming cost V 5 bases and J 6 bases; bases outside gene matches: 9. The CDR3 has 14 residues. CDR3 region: CASSQEGAYSEAFF. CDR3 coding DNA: TGTGCCAGCAGTCAAGAGGGGGCTTACTCTGAAGCTTTCTTT.

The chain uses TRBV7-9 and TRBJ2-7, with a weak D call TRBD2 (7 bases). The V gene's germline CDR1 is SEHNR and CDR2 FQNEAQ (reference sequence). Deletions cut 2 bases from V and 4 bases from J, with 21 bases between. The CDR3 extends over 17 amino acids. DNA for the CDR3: TGTGCCAGCAGCTTATACTCGGGGGGCACCTCCAGGTACGAGCAGTACTTC. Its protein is CASSLYSGGTSRYEQYF.

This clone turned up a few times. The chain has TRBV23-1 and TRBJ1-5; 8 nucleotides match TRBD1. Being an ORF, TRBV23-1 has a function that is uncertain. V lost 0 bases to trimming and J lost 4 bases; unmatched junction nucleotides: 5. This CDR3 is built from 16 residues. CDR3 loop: CASSQSLDRDNQPQHF. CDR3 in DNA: TGCGCCAGCAGTCAATCCCTGGACAGGGATAATCAGCCCCAGCATTTT.

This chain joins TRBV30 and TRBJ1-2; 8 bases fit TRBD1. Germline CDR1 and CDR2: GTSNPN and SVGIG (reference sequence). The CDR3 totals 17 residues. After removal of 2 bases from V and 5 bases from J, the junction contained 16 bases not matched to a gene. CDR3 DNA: TGTGCCTGGAGTTACAACCTCCGGGACAGGTCTATTTATGGCTACACCTTC. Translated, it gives CAWSYNLRDRSIYGYTF.

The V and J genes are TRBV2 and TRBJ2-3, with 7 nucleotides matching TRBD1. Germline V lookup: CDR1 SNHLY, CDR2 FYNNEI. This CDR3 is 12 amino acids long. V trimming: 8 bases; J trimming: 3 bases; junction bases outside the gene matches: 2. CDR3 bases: TGTGCCAGCGACAGGGCAACAGATACGCAGTATTTT. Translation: CASDRATDTQYF.